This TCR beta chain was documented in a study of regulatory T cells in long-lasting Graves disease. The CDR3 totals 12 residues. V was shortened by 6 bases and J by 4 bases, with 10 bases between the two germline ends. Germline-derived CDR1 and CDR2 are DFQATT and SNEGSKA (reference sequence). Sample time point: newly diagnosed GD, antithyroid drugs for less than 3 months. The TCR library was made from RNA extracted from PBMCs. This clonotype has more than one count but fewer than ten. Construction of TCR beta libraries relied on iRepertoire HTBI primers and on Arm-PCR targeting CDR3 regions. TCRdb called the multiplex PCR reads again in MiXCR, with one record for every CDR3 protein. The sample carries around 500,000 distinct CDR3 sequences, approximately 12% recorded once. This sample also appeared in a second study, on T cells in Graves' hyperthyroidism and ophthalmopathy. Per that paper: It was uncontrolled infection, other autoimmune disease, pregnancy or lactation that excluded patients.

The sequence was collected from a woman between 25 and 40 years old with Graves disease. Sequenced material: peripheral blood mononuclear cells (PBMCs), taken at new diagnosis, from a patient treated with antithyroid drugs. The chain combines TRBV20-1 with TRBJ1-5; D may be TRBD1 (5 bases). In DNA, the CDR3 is TGCAGTGCGGGACCGACTAATCAGCCCCAGCATTTT. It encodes CSAGPTNQPQHF.